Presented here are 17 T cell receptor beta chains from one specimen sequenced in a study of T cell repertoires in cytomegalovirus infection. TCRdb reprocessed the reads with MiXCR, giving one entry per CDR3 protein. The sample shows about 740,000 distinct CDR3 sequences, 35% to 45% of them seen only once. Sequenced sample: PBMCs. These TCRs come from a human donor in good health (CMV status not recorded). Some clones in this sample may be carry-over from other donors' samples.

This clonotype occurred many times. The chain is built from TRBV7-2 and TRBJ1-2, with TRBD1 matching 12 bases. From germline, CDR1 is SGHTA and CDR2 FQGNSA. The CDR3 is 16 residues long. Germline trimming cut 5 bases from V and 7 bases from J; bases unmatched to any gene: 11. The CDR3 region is CASSAGVRDRGPGYTF. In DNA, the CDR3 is TGTGCCAGCAGCGCCGGAGTCCGGGACAGGGGGCCTGGCTACACCTTC. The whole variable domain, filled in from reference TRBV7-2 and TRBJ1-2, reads GAGVSQSPSNKVTEKGKDVELRCDPISGHTALYWYRQSLGQGLEFLIYFQGNSAPDKSGLPSDRFSAERTGGSVSTLTIQRTQQEDSAVYLCASSAGVRDRGPGYTFGSGTRLTVV.

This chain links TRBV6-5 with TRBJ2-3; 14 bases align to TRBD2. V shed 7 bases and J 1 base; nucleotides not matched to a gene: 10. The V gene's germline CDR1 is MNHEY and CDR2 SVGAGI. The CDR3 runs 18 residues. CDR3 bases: TGTGCCAGCACCCGAGGGACTAGCGGGAGTCCGGGCACAGATACGCAGTATTTT. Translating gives CASTRGTSGSPGTDTQYF.

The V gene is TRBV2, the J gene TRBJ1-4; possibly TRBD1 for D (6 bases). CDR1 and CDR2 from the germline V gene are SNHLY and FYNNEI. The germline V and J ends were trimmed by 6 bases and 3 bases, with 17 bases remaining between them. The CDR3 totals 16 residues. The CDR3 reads CASRRTPTGANEKLFF. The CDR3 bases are TGTGCCAGCAGACGTACCCCGACAGGAGCTAATGAAAAACTGTTTTTT.

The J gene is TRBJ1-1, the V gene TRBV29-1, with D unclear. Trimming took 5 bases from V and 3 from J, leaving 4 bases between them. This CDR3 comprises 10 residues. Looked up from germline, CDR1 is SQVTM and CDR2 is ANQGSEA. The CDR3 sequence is CSVKDTEAFF. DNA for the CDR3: TGCAGCGTTAAGGACACTGAAGCTTTCTTT.

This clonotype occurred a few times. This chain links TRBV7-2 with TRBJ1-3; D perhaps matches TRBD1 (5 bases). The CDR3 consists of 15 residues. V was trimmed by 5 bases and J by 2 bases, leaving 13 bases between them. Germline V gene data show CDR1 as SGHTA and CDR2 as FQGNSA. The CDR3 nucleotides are TGTGCCAGCAGCCCACCAGGCAGGGCTGGAAACACCATATATTTT. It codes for CASSPPGRAGNTIYF.

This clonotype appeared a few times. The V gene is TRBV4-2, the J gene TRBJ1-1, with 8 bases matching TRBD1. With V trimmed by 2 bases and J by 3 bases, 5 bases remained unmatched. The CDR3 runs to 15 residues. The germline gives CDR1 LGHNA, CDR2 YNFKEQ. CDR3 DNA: TGTGCCAGCAGCCAATCAGGGGGCGCGGACACTGAAGCTTTCTTT. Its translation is CASSQSGGADTEAFF.

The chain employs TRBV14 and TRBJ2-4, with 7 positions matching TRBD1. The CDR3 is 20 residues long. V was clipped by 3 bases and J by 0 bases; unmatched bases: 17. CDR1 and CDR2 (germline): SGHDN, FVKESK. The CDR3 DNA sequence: TGTGCCAGCAGCCAGAGGGGCGACAGGGAGTGGATCCTAGCCAAAAACATTCAGTACTTC. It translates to CASSQRGDREWILAKNIQYF.

This CDR3 reads CASSHRWGRGDTEAFF. The DNA of the CDR3 is TGCGCCAGCAGCCATCGCTGGGGTCGGGGAGACACTGAAGCTTTCTTT. The chain combines TRBV4-1 with TRBJ1-1, with D hard to call. The CDR3 covers 16 residues. V gave up 3 bases and J gave up 3 bases, with 17 bases separating them. Germline values: CDR1 MGHRA, CDR2 YSYEKL.

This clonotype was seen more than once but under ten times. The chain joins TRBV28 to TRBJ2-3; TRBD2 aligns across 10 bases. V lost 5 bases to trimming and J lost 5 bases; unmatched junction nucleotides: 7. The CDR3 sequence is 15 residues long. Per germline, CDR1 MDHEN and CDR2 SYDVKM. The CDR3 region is CASSGPGLAKDTQYF. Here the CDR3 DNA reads TGTGCCAGCAGTGGACCGGGACTAGCGAAAGATACGCAGTATTTT.

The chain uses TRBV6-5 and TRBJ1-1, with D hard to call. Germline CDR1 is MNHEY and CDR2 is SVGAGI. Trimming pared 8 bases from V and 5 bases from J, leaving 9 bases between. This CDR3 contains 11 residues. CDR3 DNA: TGTGCCAGCCAACGCGGTACTGAAGCTTTCTTT. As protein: CASQRGTEAFF.

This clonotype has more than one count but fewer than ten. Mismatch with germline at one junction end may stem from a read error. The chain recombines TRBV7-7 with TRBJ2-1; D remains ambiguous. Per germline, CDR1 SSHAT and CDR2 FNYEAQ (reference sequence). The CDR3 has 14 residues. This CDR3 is CASSPFGPYNEQFF. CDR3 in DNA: TGTGCTAGCAGCCCTTTTGGGCCGTACAATGAGCAGTTCTTC. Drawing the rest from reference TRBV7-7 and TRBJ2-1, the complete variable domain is GAGVSQSPRYKVTKRGQDVTLRCDPISSHATLYWYQQALGQGPEFLTYFNYEAQPDKSGLPSDRFSAERPEGSISTLTIQRTEQRDSAMYRCASSPFGPYNEQFFGPGTRLTVL.

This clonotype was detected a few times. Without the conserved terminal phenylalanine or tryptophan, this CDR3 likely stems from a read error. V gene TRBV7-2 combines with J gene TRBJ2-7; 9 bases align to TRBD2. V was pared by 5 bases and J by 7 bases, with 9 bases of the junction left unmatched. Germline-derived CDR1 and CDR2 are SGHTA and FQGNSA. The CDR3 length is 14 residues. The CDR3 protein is CASSPASGKSEQYL. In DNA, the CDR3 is TGTGCCAGCAGCCCTGCTAGCGGGAAGAGTGAGCAGTACTTA.

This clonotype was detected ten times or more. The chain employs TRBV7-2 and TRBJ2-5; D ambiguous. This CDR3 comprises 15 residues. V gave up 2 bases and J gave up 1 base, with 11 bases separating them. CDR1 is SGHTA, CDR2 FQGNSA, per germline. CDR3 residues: CASSLPEEPQETQYF. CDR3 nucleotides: TGTGCCAGCAGCTTACCCGAGGAACCCCAAGAGACCCAGTACTTC.

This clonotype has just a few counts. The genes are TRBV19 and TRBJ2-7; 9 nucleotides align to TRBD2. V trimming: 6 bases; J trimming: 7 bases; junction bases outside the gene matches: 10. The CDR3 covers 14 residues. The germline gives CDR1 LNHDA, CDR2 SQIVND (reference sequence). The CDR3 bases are TGTGCCAGTAGAAGTTTAGGACTAGCGAAGGAGCAGTACTTC. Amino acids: CASRSLGLAKEQYF.

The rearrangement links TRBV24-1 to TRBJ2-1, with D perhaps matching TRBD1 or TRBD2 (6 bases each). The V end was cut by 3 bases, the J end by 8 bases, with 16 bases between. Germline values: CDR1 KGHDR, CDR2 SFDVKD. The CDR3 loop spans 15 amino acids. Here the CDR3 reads CATSDLQGPGDEQFF. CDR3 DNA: TGTGCCACCAGTGATCTACAGGGCCCGGGGGATGAGCAGTTCTTC.

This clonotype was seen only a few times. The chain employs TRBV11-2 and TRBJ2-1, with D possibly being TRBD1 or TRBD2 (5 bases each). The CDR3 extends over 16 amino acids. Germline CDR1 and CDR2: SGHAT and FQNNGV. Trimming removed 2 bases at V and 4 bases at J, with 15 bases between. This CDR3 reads CASSLRGTLAYNEQFF. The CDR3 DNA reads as TGTGCCAGCAGCTTACGAGGGACGCTCGCGTACAATGAGCAGTTCTTC.

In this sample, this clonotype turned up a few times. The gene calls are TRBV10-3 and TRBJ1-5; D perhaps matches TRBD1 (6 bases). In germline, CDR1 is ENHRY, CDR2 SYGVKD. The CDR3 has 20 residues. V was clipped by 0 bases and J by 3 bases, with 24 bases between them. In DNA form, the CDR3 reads TGTGCCATCAGTGAGTCTCTGAGGGGGGCTGGAGGGTTGGTCAATCAGCCCCAGCATTTT. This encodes CAISESLRGAGGLVNQPQHF.